The present TCR beta chain was sequenced within a study of CD8 T cells in Susac syndrome. Random hexamers were used to reverse transcribe the RNA input (about 0.5 to 1 ug). MiXCR, applied by TCRdb to the immunoSEQ multiplex PCR reads, yields one record per CDR3 protein. The sample lists 330,000 or so distinct CDR3 sequences, 65% to 90% occurring once. The CDR3 length is 15 residues. V was trimmed by 3 bases and J by 0 bases, leaving 9 bases between them. The V gene's germline CDR1 is MDHEN and CDR2 SYDVKM. The TCR was taken from a human donor with multiple sclerosis. The source material was CD8+ T cells from PBMCs. The chain couples TRBV28 to TRBJ1-3; D is unresolved. In DNA form, the CDR3 reads TGTGCCAGCAGTTTCTGGCCGAGCTCTGGAAACACCATATATTTT. Its protein is CASSFWPSSGNTIYF.